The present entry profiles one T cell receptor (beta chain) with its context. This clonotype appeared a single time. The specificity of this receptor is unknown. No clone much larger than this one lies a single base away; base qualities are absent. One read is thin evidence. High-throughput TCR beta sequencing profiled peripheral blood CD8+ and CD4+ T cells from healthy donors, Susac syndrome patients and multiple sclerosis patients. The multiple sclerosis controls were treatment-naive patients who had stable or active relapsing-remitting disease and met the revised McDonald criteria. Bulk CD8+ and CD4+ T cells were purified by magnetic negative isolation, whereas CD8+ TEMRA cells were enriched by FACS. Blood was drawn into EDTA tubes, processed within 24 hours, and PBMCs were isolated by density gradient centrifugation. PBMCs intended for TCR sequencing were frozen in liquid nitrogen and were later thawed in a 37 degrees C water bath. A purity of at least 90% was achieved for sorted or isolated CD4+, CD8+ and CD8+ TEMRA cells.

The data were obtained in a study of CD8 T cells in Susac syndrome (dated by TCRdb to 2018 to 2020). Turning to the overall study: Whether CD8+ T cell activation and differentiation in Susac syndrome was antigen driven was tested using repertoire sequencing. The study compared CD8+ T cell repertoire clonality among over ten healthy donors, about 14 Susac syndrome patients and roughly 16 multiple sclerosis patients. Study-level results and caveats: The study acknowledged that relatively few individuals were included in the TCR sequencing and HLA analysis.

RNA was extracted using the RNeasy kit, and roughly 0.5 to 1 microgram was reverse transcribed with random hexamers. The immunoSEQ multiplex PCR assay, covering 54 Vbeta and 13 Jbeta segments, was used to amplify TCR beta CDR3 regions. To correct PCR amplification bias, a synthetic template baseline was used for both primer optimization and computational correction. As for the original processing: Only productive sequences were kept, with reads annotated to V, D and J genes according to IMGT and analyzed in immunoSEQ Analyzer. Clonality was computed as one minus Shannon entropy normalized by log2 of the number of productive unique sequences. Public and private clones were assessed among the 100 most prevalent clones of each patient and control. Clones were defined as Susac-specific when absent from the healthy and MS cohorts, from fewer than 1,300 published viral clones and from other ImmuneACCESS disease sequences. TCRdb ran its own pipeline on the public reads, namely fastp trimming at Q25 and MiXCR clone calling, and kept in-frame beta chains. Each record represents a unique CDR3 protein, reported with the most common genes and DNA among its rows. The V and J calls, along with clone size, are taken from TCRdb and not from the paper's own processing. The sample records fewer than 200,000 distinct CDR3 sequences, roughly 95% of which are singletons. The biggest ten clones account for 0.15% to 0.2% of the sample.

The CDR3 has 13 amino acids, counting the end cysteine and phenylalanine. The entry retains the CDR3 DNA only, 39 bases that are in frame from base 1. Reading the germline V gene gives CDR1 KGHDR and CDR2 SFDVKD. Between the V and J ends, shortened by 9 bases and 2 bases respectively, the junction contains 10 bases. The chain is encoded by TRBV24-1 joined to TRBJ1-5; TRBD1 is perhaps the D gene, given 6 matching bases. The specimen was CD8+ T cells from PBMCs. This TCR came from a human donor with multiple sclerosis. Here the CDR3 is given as CATQQGGNQPQHF. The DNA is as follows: TGTGCCACCCAACAGGGAGGCAATCAGCCCCAGCATTTT.